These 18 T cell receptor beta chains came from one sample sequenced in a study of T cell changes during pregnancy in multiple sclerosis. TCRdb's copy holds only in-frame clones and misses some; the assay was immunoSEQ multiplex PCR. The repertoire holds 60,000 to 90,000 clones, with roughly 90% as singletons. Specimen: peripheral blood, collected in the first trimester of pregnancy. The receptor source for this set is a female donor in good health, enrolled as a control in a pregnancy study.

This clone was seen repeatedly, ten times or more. CDR3 region: CASSLEGQSTDTQYF. In nucleotides, the CDR3 is TGCGCCAGCAGCTTGGAGGGACAAAGCACAGATACGCAGTATTTT. The V call is TRBV5-1, the J call TRBJ2-3; tentatively, D is TRBD1 (6 bases). V lost 0 bases and J 0 bases, leaving 8 bases between the germline ends. In germline, CDR1 is SGHRS, CDR2 YFSETQ. The CDR3 extends over 15 amino acids.

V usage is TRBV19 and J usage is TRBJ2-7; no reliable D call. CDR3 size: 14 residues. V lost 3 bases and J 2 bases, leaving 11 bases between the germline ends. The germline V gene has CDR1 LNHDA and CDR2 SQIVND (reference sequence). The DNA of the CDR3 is TGTGCCAGTAGTATCTCCGGCACAGCCTACGAGCAGTACTTC. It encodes CASSISGTAYEQYF.

CDR3 sequence reads: CASSTPTGANEQFF. As DNA, the CDR3 is TGTGCCAGTAGTACCCCGACAGGGGCCAATGAGCAGTTCTTC. The genes are TRBV19 and TRBJ2-1; 8 bases match TRBD1. The CDR3 contains 14 residues. Germline V gives CDR1 LNHDA, CDR2 SQIVND (reference sequence). Trimming cost V 4 bases and J 6 bases; bases outside gene matches: 5. The variable domain in full, with the rest retrieved from reference TRBV19 and TRBJ2-1, is DGGITQSPKYLFRKEGQNVTLSCEQNLNHDAMYWYRQDPGQGLRLIYYSQIVNDFQKGDIAEGYSVSREKKESFPLTVTSAQKNPTAFYLCASSTPTGANEQFFGPGTRLTVL.

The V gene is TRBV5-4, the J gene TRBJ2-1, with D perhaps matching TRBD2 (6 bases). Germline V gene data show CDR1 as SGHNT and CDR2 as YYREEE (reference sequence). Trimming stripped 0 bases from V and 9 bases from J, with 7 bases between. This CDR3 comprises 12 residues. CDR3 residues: CASSLVGGEQFF. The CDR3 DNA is TGTGCCAGCAGCTTGGTGGGAGGTGAGCAGTTCTTC.

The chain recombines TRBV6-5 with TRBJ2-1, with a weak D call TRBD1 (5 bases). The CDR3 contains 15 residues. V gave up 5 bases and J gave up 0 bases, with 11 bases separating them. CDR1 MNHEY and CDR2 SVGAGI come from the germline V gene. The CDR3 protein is CASSPDIRSYNEQFF. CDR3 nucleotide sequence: TGTGCCAGCAGTCCGGACATTCGCTCCTACAATGAGCAGTTCTTC.

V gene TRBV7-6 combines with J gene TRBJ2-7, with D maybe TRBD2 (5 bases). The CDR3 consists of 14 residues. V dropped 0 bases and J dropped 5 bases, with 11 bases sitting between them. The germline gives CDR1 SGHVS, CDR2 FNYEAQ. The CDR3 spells CASSLAAGSHEQYF. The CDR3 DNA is TGTGCCAGCAGCTTAGCTGCGGGTTCCCACGAGCAGTACTTC.

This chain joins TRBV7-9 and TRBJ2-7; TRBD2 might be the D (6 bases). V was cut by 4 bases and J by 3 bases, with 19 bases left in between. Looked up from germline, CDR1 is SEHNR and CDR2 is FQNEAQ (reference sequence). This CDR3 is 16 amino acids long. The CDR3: CASSSGRGLRVYEQYF. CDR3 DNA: TGTGCCAGCAGCTCGGGCCGGGGACTTCGAGTCTACGAGCAGTACTTC.

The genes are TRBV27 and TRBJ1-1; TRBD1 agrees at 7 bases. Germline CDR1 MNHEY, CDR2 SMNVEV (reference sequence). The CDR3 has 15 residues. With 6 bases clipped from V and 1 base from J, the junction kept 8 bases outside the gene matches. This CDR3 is CASRSLGTANTEAFF. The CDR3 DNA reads TGTGCCAGCAGATCTCTCGGGACAGCGAACACTGAAGCTTTCTTT.

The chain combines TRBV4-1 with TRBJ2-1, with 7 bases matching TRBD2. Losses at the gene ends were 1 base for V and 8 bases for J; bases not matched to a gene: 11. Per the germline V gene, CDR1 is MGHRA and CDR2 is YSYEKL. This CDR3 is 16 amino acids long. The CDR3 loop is CASSQVGGGTRHEQFF. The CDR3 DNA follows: TGCGCCAGCAGCCAAGTCGGCGGGGGAACTCGGCATGAGCAGTTCTTC.

CDR3 nucleotide sequence: TGTGCCATCAAACTGGGACAGAGCAATCAGCCCCAGCATTTT. Protein product: CAIKLGQSNQPQHF. The chain uses TRBV28 and TRBJ1-5; 7 bases fit TRBD1. CDR1 and CDR2 (germline): MDHEN, SYDVKM. V shed 10 bases, J shed 1 base, and the junction held 7 bases outside the gene matches. The CDR3 loop spans 14 amino acids.

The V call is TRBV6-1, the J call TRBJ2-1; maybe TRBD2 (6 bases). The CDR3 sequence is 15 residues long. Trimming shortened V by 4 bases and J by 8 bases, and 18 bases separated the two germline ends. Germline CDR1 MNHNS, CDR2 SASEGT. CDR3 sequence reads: CASSARDDLFDEQFF. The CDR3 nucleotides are TGTGCCAGCAGTGCGCGGGACGACCTTTTCGATGAGCAGTTCTTC.

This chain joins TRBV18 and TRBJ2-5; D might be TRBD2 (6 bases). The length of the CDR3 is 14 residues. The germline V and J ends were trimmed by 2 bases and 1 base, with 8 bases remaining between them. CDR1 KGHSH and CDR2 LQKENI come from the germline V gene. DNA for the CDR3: TGTGCCAGCTCACCAGAACTAGCCCAAGAGACCCAGTACTTC. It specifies CASSPELAQETQYF.

CDR3 loop: CASSGRINYEQYF. The CDR3 nucleotides are TGTGCCAGCAGTGGGCGAATCAACTACGAGCAGTACTTC. The rearrangement joins TRBV6-5 to TRBJ2-7; D is unclear. V lost 5 bases, J lost 3 bases, and 11 bases lay in between. In germline, CDR1 is MNHEY, CDR2 SVGAGI. This CDR3 spans 13 amino acids.

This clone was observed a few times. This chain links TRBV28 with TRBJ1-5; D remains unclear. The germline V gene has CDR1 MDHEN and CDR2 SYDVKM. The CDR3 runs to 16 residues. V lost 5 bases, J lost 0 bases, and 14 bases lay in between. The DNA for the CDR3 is TGTGCCAGCAGTCTTAGACCGTACTATAGCAATCAGCCCCAGCATTTT. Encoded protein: CASSLRPYYSNQPQHF. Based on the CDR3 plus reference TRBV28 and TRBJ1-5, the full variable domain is DVKVTQSSRYLVKRTGEKVFLECVQDMDHENMFWYRQDPGLGLRLIYFSYDVKMKEKGDIPEGYSVSREKKERFSLILESASTNQTSMYLCASSLRPYYSNQPQHFGDGTRLSIL.

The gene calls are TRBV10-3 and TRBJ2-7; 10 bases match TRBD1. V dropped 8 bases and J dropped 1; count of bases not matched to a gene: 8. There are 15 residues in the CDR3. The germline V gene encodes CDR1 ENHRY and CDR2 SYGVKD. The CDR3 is CAIAGPDRGSYEQYF. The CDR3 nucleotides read TGTGCCATCGCCGGCCCGGACAGGGGGTCCTACGAGCAGTACTTC.

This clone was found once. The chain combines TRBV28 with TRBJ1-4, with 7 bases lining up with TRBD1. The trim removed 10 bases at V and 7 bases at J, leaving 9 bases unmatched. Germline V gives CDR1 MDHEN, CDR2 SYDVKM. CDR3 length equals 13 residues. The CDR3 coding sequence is TGTGCCATTTCGGACAGGTCGAGTGAAAAACTGTTTTTT. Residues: CAISDRSSEKLFF.

CDR3 sequence reads: CASSQRTGGNTGELFF. CDR3 nucleotides: TGTGCCAGCAGCCAAAGGACAGGGGGGAACACCGGGGAGCTGTTTTTT. The rearrangement links TRBV7-9 to TRBJ2-2; 10 positions agree with TRBD1. V shed 5 bases, J shed 1 base, and the junction held 4 bases outside the gene matches. The CDR3 loop spans 16 amino acids. Germline CDR1 and CDR2: SEHNR and FQNEAQ (reference sequence).

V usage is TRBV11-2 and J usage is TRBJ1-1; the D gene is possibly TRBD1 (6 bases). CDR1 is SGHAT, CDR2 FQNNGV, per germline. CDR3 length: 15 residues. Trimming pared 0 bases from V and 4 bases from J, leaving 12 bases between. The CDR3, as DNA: TGTGCCAGCAGCTTAGACCCCAGGGACACCACTGAAGCTTTCTTT. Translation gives CASSLDPRDTTEAFF.